The clone carrying this T cell receptor (beta chain) occurred a few times. Its antigen is unknown. This record belongs to a study of T cell repertoires in cytomegalovirus infection. As for the study in general: TCR beta signatures that were public indicated CMV infection and matching HLA type.

In TCRdb, the reads were re-called with MiXCR into one record per CDR3 protein. The data hold about 920,000 distinct CDR3 sequences, with around 30% observed a single time. Germline assignment: CDR1 SEHNR and CDR2 FQNEAQ (reference sequence). The CDR3 covers 16 residues. The ends lost 5 bases at V and 0 bases at J; junction bases unmatched: 7. The chain recombines TRBV7-9 with TRBJ2-1; TRBD2 aligns across 7 bases. The TCR originated in a human donor in good health (CMV status not recorded). Some clones in this sample may be carry-over from other donors' samples. The starting material was cultured CD8+ T cells from PBMCs, obtained from culture after CMV antigen stimulation. CDR3 DNA sequence: TGTGCCAGCAGCGCACGGGGGACTAACTCCTACAATGAGCAGTTCTTC. Its translation is CASSARGTNSYNEQFF.